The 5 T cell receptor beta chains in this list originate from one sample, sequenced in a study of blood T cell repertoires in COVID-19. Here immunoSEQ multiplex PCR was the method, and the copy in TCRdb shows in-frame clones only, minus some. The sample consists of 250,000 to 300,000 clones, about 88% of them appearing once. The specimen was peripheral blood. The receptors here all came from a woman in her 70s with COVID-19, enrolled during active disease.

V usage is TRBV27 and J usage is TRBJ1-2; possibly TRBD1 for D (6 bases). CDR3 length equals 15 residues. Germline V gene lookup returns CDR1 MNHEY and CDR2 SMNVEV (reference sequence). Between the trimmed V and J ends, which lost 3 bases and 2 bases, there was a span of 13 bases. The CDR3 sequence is CASSLQGSQNYGYTF. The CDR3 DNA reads TGTGCCAGCAGTTTGCAGGGGAGTCAGAACTATGGCTACACCTTC.

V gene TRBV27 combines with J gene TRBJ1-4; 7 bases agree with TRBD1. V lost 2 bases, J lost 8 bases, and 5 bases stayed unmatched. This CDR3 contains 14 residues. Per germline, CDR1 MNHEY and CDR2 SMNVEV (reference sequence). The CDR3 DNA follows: TGTGCCAGCAGTTTAAAGGGGGCGGGAGAAAAACTGTTTTTT. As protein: CASSLKGAGEKLFF.

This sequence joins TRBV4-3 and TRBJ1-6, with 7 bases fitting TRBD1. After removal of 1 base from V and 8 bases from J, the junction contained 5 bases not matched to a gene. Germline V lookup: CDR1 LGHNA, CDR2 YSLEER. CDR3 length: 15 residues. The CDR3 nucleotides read TGCGCCAGCAGCCAAGTTGGGCAGGGGGATTCACCCCTCCACTTT. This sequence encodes CASSQVGQGDSPLHF.

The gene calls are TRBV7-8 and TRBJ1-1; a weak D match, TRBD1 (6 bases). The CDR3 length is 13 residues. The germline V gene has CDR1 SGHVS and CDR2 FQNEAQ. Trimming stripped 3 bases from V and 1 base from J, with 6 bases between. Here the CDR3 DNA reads TGTGCCAGCAGCTTGACAGGGAACACTGAAGCTTTCTTT. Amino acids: CASSLTGNTEAFF.

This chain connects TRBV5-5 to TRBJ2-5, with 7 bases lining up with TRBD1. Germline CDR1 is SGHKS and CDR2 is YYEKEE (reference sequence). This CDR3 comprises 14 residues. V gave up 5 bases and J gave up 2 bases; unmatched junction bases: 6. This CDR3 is CASSPGQAQETQYF. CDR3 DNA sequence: TGTGCCAGCAGTCCCGGACAGGCTCAAGAGACCCAGTACTTC.